Each of the 26 T cell receptor beta chains below was sequenced from the same sample in a study of T cell responses to AZD1222 COVID-19 vaccine. Libraries were prepared by immunoSEQ multiplex PCR; TCRdb keeps only in-frame clonotypes and omits some of them. The repertoire holds around 97,000 clones, with approximately 89% as singletons. The source material was peripheral blood, sampled on day 0 of AZD1222 vaccination. The receptors come from an adult in good health.

V gene TRBV24-1 combines with J gene TRBJ2-1; the D is unclear. Trimming removed 9 bases from V and 1 base from J, with 9 bases in between. The CDR3 is made up of 13 amino acids. Germline V CDR1 and CDR2: KGHDR, SFDVKD. CDR3 region: CATQTTSYNEQFF. The DNA for the CDR3 is TGTGCCACCCAAACCACTTCCTACAATGAGCAGTTCTTC.

The chain has TRBV19 and TRBJ2-1, with D uncertain. This CDR3 region has 13 residues. CDR1 is LNHDA, CDR2 SQIVND, per germline (reference sequence). V dropped 5 bases and J dropped 12 bases, with 17 bases sitting between them. As DNA, the CDR3 is TGTGCCAGTAGTGTTAGTTTGAAGGACGGGCAGTTCTTC. Residues: CASSVSLKDGQFF.

The chain joins TRBV6-5 to TRBJ1-1; D might be TRBD1 (6 bases). V was shortened by 5 bases and J by 3 bases, with 13 bases between the two germline ends. This CDR3 contains 14 residues. In germline, CDR1 is MNHEY, CDR2 SVGAGI. This CDR3 reads CASSTLRGDTEAFF. CDR3 DNA: TGTGCCAGCAGTACACTTAGGGGGGACACTGAAGCTTTCTTT.

The CDR3 DNA reads TGTGCCAGCACCGCACACTCGGGCGCGGGGTCTGCCGAGCAGTACTTC. It codes for CASTAHSGAGSAEQYF. This chain joins TRBV6-6 and TRBJ2-7; a weak D match, TRBD2 (6 bases). Germline lookup yields CDR1 MNHNY and CDR2 SVGAGI (reference sequence). Trimming cost V 7 bases and J 6 bases, with 25 bases left between them. This CDR3 is built from 16 residues.

The V gene is TRBV11-3, the J gene TRBJ2-1, with 11 positions matching TRBD2. The CDR3 is 15 amino acids. Looked up from germline, CDR1 is SGHNT and CDR2 is YENEEA. Losses at the gene ends were 1 base for V and 6 bases for J; bases not matched to a gene: 2. The CDR3 loop is CASSLVAGGLNEQFF. As DNA, the CDR3 is TGTGCCAGCAGCTTAGTAGCGGGGGGGCTCAATGAGCAGTTCTTC. Based on the CDR3 plus reference TRBV11-3 and TRBJ2-1, the full variable domain is EAGVVQSPRYKIIEKKQPVAFWCNPISGHNTLYWYLQNLGQGPELLIRYENEEAVDDSQLPKDRFSAERLKGVDSTLKIQPAELGDSAVYLCASSLVAGGLNEQFFGPGTRLTVL.

Only one count was recorded for this clone. The chain has TRBV18 and TRBJ1-2; no firm D call. The germline V gene has CDR1 KGHSH and CDR2 LQKENI. V was shortened by 3 bases and J by 8 bases, with 19 bases between the two germline ends. CDR3 size: 15 residues. The CDR3 protein is CASSPPNEATGGYTF. The CDR3, as DNA: TGTGCCAGCTCACCGCCGAACGAAGCAACGGGGGGCTACACCTTC. Full variable domain (missing parts from reference TRBV18 and TRBJ1-2): NAGVMQNPRHLVRRRGQEARLRCSPMKGHSHVYWYRQLPEEGLKFMVYLQKENIIDESGMPKERFSAEFPKEGPSILRIQQVVRGDSAAYFCASSPPNEATGGYTFGSGTRLTVV.

V usage is TRBV15 and J usage is TRBJ1-4; D might be TRBD1 (6 bases). The V gene lost 0 bases and the J gene lost 3 bases, with 14 bases spanning the gap. This CDR3 has 17 amino acids. Looked up from germline, CDR1 is LNHNV and CDR2 is YYDKDF (reference sequence). The CDR3 spells CATSRERLGASNEKLFF. The CDR3 bases are TGTGCCACCAGCAGAGAACGCTTGGGGGCCTCTAATGAAAAACTGTTTTTT.

This chain links TRBV6-5 with TRBJ2-3; 8 bases are a match to TRBD1. The ends lost 6 bases at V and 2 bases at J; junction bases unmatched: 4. Per the germline V gene, CDR1 is MNHEY and CDR2 is SVGAGI. This CDR3 is built from 14 residues. CDR3 in DNA: TGTGCCAGCAGCCCACAGGGGGTCACAGATACGCAGTATTTT. Protein: CASSPQGVTDTQYF.

The rearrangement joins TRBV4-3 to TRBJ1-1; TRBD1 might be the D (5 bases). CDR3 length: 14 residues. Germline loops: CDR1 LGHNA, CDR2 YSLEER. The V and J ends lost 3 bases and 5 bases respectively, with 13 bases between them. The CDR3 DNA is TGCGCCAGCAGCCAGCGGGACGGCTCGACTGAAGCTTTCTTT. This translates into CASSQRDGSTEAFF.

The chain is built from TRBV28 and TRBJ1-2, with TRBD1 as a possible D gene (6 bases). Germline CDR1 reads MDHEN; CDR2 reads SYDVKM. Trimming cost V 6 bases and J 9 bases, with 20 bases left between them. This CDR3 is 14 amino acids long. The CDR3 sequence: CASSRDGQPRSYTF. The CDR3 DNA sequence: TGTGCCAGCAGCCGAGATGGACAGCCGAGAAGCTACACCTTC.

The chain is built from TRBV6-5 and TRBJ1-3, with D possibly TRBD1 on 6 matching bases. In germline, CDR1 is MNHEY, CDR2 SVGAGI. V was clipped by 5 bases and J by 0 bases, with 11 bases between them. This CDR3 has 15 residues. The CDR3, as DNA: TGTGCCAGCAGTCTCCAGGGGCCCTCTGGAAACACCATATATTTT. It yields the protein CASSLQGPSGNTIYF.

The chain joins TRBV10-3 to TRBJ2-7; TRBD1 matches at 10 bases. The ends lost 10 bases at V and 1 base at J; junction bases unmatched: 4. Germline assignment: CDR1 ENHRY and CDR2 SYGVKD. The CDR3 has 13 residues. CDR3 protein: CATVGQGSYEQYF. The CDR3 DNA sequence: TGTGCCACCGTGGGACAGGGGTCCTACGAGCAGTACTTC.

The V gene is TRBV25-1, the J gene TRBJ2-1; D tentatively fits TRBD1 or TRBD2 (5 bases each). Germline V lookup: CDR1 MGHDK, CDR2 SYGVNS. Trimming took 9 bases from V and 5 from J, leaving 17 bases between them. The CDR3 consists of 14 residues. The CDR3 nucleotides read TGTGCCAGTAAGTCCGACGGGGCACACAATGAGCAGTTCTTC. It translates to CASKSDGAHNEQFF.

The gene calls are TRBV6-5 and TRBJ2-1; 7 nucleotides line up with TRBD2. CDR3 length: 14 residues. Looked up from germline, CDR1 is MNHEY and CDR2 is SVGAGI. Unmatched junction bases numbered 4, after V lost 3 bases and J lost 5 bases. The CDR3 loop reads CASSYGGSHNEQFF. Here the CDR3 DNA reads TGTGCCAGCAGTTATGGCGGGAGTCACAATGAGCAGTTCTTC.

Only a few counts were recorded for this clone. The chain uses TRBV28 and TRBJ2-2; TRBD2 agrees at 7 bases. CDR1 is MDHEN and CDR2 is SYDVKM in the germline V gene. The V segment lost 11 bases and the J segment 6 bases; nucleotides outside the gene matches: 9. The CDR3 length is 13 residues. CDR3 DNA sequence: TGTGCCGCCCGGGCCGGGGGGTCCGGGGAGCTGTTTTTT. This sequence encodes CAARAGGSGELFF.

V gene TRBV5-4 combines with J gene TRBJ2-3, with 15 bases lining up with TRBD2. The V segment lost 4 bases and the J segment 7 bases; nucleotides outside the gene matches: 4. Germline CDR1 SGHNT, CDR2 YYREEE (reference sequence). CDR3 length: 15 residues. CDR3 sequence reads: CASSTGTSGGYTQYF. The CDR3 region has the DNA TGTGCCAGCAGCACCGGGACTAGCGGGGGGTATACGCAGTATTTT.

The rearrangement links TRBV4-1 to TRBJ2-1; TRBD2 matches at 10 bases. CDR3 length: 16 amino acids. CDR1 MGHRA and CDR2 YSYEKL come from the germline V gene. V shed 4 bases and J 4 bases; nucleotides not matched to a gene: 7. CDR3 amino acids: CASSRDLAGVYNEQFF. In DNA, the CDR3 is TGCGCCAGCAGCCGAGATCTAGCGGGAGTATACAATGAGCAGTTCTTC.

This chain uses TRBV11-1 with TRBJ2-5; perhaps TRBD1 as D (6 bases). Germline CDR1 SGHAT, CDR2 FQDESV (reference sequence). This CDR3 contains 14 residues. Trimming pared 3 bases from V and 2 bases from J, leaving 10 bases between. CDR3 in DNA: TGTGCCAGCAGCTTTGACAGGTGGCAAGAGACCCAGTACTTC. Encoded protein: CASSFDRWQETQYF.

Note on this clone: The junction departs from the called germline gene at one end, perhaps through a read error. The chain recombines TRBV7-7 with TRBJ2-1, with 15 bases fitting TRBD2. The germline V gene has CDR1 SSHAT and CDR2 FNYEAQ (reference sequence). CDR3 length: 14 residues. The CDR3 spells CASSSGTSGGEQFF. The CDR3 bases are TGTGCTAGCAGCAGCGGGACTAGCGGGGGGGAGCAGTTCTTC.

The chain is built from TRBV16 and TRBJ1-5; TRBD1 aligns across 7 bases. The V segment lost 0 bases and the J segment 6 bases; nucleotides outside the gene matches: 8. Germline V gives CDR1 KGHSY, CDR2 FQNENV. The CDR3 sequence is 16 residues long. The CDR3 is CASSQSEGGEFQPQHF. For the CDR3, the DNA is TGTGCCAGCAGCCAATCGGAAGGGGGCGAATTTCAGCCCCAGCATTTT.

In its sample, this clone was seen a few times. The chain has TRBV6-2 or TRBV6-3 and TRBJ2-7; D uncertain. CDR1 is MNHEY, CDR2 SVGEGT, per germline. There are 13 residues in the CDR3. V lost 0 bases, J lost 3 bases, and 6 bases lay in between. The DNA for the CDR3 is TGTGCCAGCAGTTACTCGTTGGGCTACGAGCAGTACTTC. It is translated as CASSYSLGYEQYF.

This chain uses TRBV7-2 with TRBJ2-1; 15 bases line up with TRBD2. The germline CDR1 and CDR2 sequences are SGHTA and FQGNSA. V gave up 4 bases and J gave up 7 bases; unmatched junction bases: 2. The CDR3 contains 15 residues. DNA of the CDR3: TGTGCCAGCAGCTGGACTAGCGGGGGGGAAAATGAGCAGTTCTTC. Its protein product is CASSWTSGGENEQFF.

This clone was seen just once. This chain uses TRBV6-2 or TRBV6-3 with TRBJ2-6, with D unresolved. The CDR3 has 20 amino acids. Germline CDR1 MNHEY, CDR2 SVGEGT. Trimming cost V 0 bases and J 1 base, with 19 bases left between them. CDR3 loop: CASSYSISHGDLSGANVLTF. The DNA for the CDR3 is TGTGCCAGCAGTTACTCGATATCGCACGGAGATTTGTCTGGGGCCAACGTCCTGACTTTC.

The rearrangement uses TRBV9 and TRBJ2-3, with D tentatively TRBD1 (5 bases). The CDR3 extends over 16 amino acids. CDR1 is SGDLS, CDR2 YYNGEE, per germline. Between the trimmed V and J ends, which lost 0 bases and 3 bases, there was a span of 14 bases. In nucleotides, the CDR3 is TGTGCCAGCAGCGTAGACTCAGGGTCTTGGACAGATACGCAGTATTTT. Translating gives CASSVDSGSWTDTQYF.

The V call is TRBV4-3, the J call TRBJ2-1, with D maybe TRBD1 (6 bases). Germline lookup yields CDR1 LGHNA and CDR2 YSLEER. V was trimmed by 5 bases and J by 8 bases, leaving 16 bases between them. The CDR3 length is 14 residues. This chain's CDR3 is CASSTLNRVYEQFF. As DNA, the CDR3 is TGCGCCAGCAGCACATTGAACAGGGTGTATGAGCAGTTCTTC.

The rearrangement uses TRBV18 and TRBJ1-4; D unclear. The CDR3 is made up of 14 amino acids. The ends were cut back, 3 bases at V and 11 bases at J, with 16 bases in the middle. Germline CDR1 and CDR2: KGHSH and LQKENI. CDR3 amino acids: CASSPPGSLSKLFF. CDR3 nucleotides: TGTGCCAGCTCACCGCCGGGAAGTCTCTCGAAACTGTTTTTT.